Described below is a single T cell receptor (beta chain) sequence and its context. Antigen unknown. This entry is derived from a study of T cells after posttransplantation cyclophosphamide. Study outcomes and limitations: Recipient CMV seropositivity and CMV reactivation strongly tracked TRB clonality.

TCRdb's copy holds only in-frame clones and misses some; the assay was immunoSEQ multiplex PCR. The sample lists roughly 70,000 clones, roughly 95% occurring once. Input material: PBMCs. The receptor was derived from a woman in her twenties or thirties in good health and a related stem cell transplant donor.

Written as DNA, the CDR3 is TGTGCCAGCAGCTTAGCGCTTTGGTCTTACGAGCAGTACTTC. Translating it yields CASSLALWSYEQYF. V and J are TRBV7-2 and TRBJ2-7; D ambiguous. V lost 0 bases to trimming and J lost 4 bases, with 10 bases between them. Germline V gene lookup returns CDR1 SGHTA and CDR2 FQGNSA. The CDR3 has 14 residues.